This TCR beta chain was identified during a study of blood T cell repertoires in COVID-19. For the study at large: Samples of COVID-19 (acute and convalescent) were obtained from the United States, Italy and Spain.

The germline gives CDR1 SGHTA, CDR2 FQGTGA. The CDR3 has 15 amino acids. The V and J ends lost 4 bases and 6 bases respectively, with 17 bases between them. The repertoire was sequenced with immunoSEQ multiplex PCR; TCRdb's copy has only in-frame clones and lacks some. The sample has some 350,000 clones; 75% to 90% are singletons. Participants' own reports of clinical history determined their cohort assignment. This chain links TRBV7-3 with TRBJ2-3; the D gene is possibly TRBD1 (5 bases). The clonotype was recovered from a man in his late teens or twenties who had recovered from COVID-19. The source material was PBMCs or T cells enriched from blood (not recorded which). The CDR3 DNA follows: TGTGCCAGCAGCTCCAACCAGGGTGGAGATGATACGCAGTATTTT. Its translation is CASSSNQGGDDTQYF.